Below are 4 T cell receptor beta chains sequenced from a single sample in a study of tumor and adjacent non-tumor tissue in lung cancer. A modified ARM-PCR protocol with three rounds of nested PCR amplified TCRbeta. TCRdb used MiXCR to reprocess the multiplex PCR reads, holding one entry per CDR3 protein. The repertoire consists of approximately 79,000 distinct CDR3 sequences, with less than 85% occurring once and the leading ten covering around 40%. No cell sorting was done before RNA was extracted from the tissue. The normal lung tissue was taken more than 3 cm from the tumor edge. Sequences were obtained from distant non-tumor lung tissue. These receptors came from a man aged 65-85 years with non-small cell lung cancer.

V is TRBV5-1 and J is TRBJ2-7; D is uncertain. The CDR3 is 13 residues long. V was cut by 4 bases and J by 7 bases, with 15 bases left in between. Per the germline V gene, CDR1 is SGHRS and CDR2 is YFSETQ. CDR3: CASSREDNLEQYF. CDR3 nucleotide sequence: TGCGCCAGCAGCAGGGAAGACAACCTGGAGCAGTACTTC.

A word on this clonotype: The junction departs from the called germline gene at one end, perhaps through a read error. This chain connects TRBV28 to TRBJ1-1, with D tentatively TRBD1 (5 bases). Germline V lookup: CDR1 MDHEN, CDR2 SYDVKM. The CDR3 is made up of 15 amino acids. CDR3 nucleotides: TGTGCCAGCAGCGGGAAGGGGATTGATACCACTGAAGCATTCTTT. Translation: CASSGKGIDTTEAFF.

To note about this clonotype: At one end the junction does not follow the germline gene, possibly because of a read error. The chain joins TRBV11-3 to TRBJ1-2; D remains ambiguous. CDR3 length equals 12 residues. The germline gives CDR1 SGHNT, CDR2 YENEEA. CDR3 DNA: TGTGCCAGCTGCTTATACATATATGGCTACATCTTC. Its translation: CASCLYIYGYIF.

Notes on this clonotype: Since no conserved phenylalanine or tryptophan closes the CDR3, a read error is the likely cause. The genes are TRBV11-2 and TRBJ2-7; 8 nucleotides align to TRBD1. CDR1 is SGHAT, CDR2 FQNNGV, per germline. This CDR3 comprises 15 residues. The CDR3 reads CPCSLDQGAPYEQYL. CDR3 nucleotide sequence: TGTCCCTGCAGCTTAGATCAGGGGGCCCCCTACGAGCAGTACTTA.